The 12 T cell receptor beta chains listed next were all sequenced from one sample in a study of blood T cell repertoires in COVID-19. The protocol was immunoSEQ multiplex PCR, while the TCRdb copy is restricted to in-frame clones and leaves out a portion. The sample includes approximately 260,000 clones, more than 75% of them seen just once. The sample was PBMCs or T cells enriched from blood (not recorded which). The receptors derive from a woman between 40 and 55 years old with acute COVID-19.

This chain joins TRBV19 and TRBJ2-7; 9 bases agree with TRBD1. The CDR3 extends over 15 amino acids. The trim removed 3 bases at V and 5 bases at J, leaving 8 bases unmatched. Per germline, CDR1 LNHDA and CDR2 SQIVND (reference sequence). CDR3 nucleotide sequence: TGTGCCAGTAGTATTGGGGACAGGGAGTTCCACGAGCAGTACTTC. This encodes CASSIGDREFHEQYF.

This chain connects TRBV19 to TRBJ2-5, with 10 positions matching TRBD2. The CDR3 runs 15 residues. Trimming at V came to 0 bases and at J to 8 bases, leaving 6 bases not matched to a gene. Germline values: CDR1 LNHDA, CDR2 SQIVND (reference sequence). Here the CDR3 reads CASSIDLAGAVTQYF. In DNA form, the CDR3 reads TGTGCCAGTAGTATAGACCTAGCGGGGGCCGTTACCCAGTACTTC.

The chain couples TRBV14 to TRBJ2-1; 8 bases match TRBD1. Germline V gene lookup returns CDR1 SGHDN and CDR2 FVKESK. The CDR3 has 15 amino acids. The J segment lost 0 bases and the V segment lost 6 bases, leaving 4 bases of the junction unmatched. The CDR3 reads CASRETGGSYNEQFF. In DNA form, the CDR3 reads TGTGCCAGCAGAGAAACAGGGGGCTCCTACAATGAGCAGTTCTTC.

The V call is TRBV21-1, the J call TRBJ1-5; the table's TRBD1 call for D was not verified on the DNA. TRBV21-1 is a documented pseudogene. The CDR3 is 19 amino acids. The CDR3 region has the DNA TGTGCCAGCAGCTCCCAAAGGTTTGGGGACAGGGTCCACCCGAAGCCCCAGCATTTT. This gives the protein CASSSQRFGDRVHPKPQHF.

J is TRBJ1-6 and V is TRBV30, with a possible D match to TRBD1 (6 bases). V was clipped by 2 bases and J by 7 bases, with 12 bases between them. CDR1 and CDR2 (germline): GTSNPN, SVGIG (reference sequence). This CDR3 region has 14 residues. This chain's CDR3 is CAWSPLQGNSPLHF. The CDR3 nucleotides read TGTGCCTGGAGTCCCCTCCAGGGGAATTCACCCCTCCACTTT.

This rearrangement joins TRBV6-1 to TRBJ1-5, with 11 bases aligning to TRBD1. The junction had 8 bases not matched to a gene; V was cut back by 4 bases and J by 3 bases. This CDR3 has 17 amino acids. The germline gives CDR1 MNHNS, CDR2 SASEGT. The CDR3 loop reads CASSGALGQGDNQPQHF. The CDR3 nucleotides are TGTGCCAGCAGTGGGGCCCTGGGACAGGGGGACAATCAGCCCCAGCATTTT.

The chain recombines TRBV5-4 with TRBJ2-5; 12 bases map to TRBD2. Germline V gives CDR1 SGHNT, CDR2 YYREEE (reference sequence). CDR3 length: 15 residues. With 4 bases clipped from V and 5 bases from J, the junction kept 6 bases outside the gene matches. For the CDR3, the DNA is TGTGCCAGCAGCCAGCGTCTAGCGGGAGGGGAGACCCAGTACTTC. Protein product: CASSQRLAGGETQYF.

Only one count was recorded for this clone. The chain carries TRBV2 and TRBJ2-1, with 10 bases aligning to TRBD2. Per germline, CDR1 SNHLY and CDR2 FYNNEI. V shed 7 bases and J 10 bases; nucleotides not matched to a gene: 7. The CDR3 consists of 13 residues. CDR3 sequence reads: CASTPSGSFEQFF. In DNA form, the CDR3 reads TGTGCCAGCACGCCTAGCGGGAGCTTCGAGCAGTTCTTC.

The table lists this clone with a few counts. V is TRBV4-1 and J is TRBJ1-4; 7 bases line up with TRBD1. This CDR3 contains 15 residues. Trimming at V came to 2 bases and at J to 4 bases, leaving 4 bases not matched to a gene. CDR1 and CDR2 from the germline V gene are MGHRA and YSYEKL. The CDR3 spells CASSQRGQGNEKLFF. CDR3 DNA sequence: TGCGCCAGCAGCCAAAGGGGGCAGGGTAATGAAAAACTGTTTTTT.

Written as DNA, the CDR3 is TGTGCCAGTAAAACCCAGGGGAACACTGAAGCTTTCTTT. Translation: CASKTQGNTEAFF. This chain connects TRBV19 to TRBJ1-1; possible D gene TRBD1, 5 bases. The V gene lost 7 bases and the J gene lost 1 base, with 10 bases spanning the gap. Germline V CDR1 and CDR2: LNHDA, SQIVND (reference sequence). The CDR3 is 13 residues long.

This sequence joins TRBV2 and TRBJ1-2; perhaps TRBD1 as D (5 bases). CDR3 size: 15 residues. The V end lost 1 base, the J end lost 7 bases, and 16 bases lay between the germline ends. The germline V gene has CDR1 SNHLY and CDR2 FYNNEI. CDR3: CASSEEMGGRGGYTF. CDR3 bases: TGTGCCAGCAGTGAAGAGATGGGGGGTAGGGGTGGCTACACCTTC. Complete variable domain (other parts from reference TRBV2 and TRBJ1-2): EPEVTQTPSHQVTQMGQEVILRCVPISNHLYFYWYRQILGQKVEFLVSFYNNEISEKSEIFDDQFSVERPDGSNFTLKIRSTKLEDSAMYFCASSEEMGGRGGYTFGSGTRLTVV.

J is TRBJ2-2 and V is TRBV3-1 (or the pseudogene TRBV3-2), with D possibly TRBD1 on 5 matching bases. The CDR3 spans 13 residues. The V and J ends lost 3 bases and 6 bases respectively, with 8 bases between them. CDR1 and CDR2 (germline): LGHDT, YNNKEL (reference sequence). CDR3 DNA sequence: TGTGCCAGCAGCCATCTAGGGGCCGGGGAGCTGTTTTTT. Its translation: CASSHLGAGELFF.